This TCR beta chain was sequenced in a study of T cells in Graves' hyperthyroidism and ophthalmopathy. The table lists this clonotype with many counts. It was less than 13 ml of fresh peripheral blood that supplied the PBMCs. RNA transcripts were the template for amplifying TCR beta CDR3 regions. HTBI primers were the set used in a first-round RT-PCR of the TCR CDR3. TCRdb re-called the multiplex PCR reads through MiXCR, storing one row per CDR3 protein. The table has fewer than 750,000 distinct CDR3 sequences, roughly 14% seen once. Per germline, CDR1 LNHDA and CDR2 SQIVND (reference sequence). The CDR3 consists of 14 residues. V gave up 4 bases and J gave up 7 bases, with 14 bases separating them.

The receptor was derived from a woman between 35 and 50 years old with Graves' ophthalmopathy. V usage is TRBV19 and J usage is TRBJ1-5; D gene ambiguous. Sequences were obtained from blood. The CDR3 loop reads CASSTPTWRQPQHF. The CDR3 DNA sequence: TGTGCCAGTAGTACCCCGACATGGCGCCAGCCCCAGCATTTT.